This record covers a single T cell receptor (beta chain). Trimming removed 6 bases at V and 0 bases at J, with 9 bases between. Germline lookup yields CDR1 LNHDA and CDR2 SQIVND (reference sequence). The length of the CDR3 is 14 residues. The sample belongs to a study of blood T cell repertoires in COVID-19. Background on the study: T cells, B-cell-depleted T cells, or PBMCs provided the cDNA or gDNA that served as material.

Those who participated ranged in age from roughly 18 to 89 years and resided in 24 US areas. Two negative PCRs, clearance, or symptom resolution characterized the recovered Cohort 3 donors. Study processing details: Amplification of reference gene primers was used by the study to estimate nucleated cell counts. The table came from immunoSEQ multiplex PCR; TCRdb's copy has only in-frame clones and leaves some out. The DNA was the basis for D and trimming; V, J and clone size are from that table. Of a few hundred thousand clones listed, under 95% were seen once; the top ten hold under 20%. The TCR comes from a woman younger than 45 who had recovered from COVID-19. The sample was PBMCs or T cells enriched from blood (not recorded which). The chain employs TRBV19 and TRBJ1-5; D is unresolved. This chain's CDR3 is CASRQIDSNQPQHF. The CDR3 region has the DNA TGTGCCAGTAGACAGATTGATAGCAATCAGCCCCAGCATTTT.